One and the same sample provided the 31 T cell receptor beta chains below, sequenced in a study of T-cell reconstitution after alpha-beta-depleted transplantation in children. Researchers prepared the TCRbeta library using unique molecular identifiers, the study reports. TCRdb processed the PCR reads anew with MiXCR; each CDR3 protein has one entry. Of 200,000 to 250,000 distinct CDR3 sequences listed, approximately 12% were seen once; the top ten hold 2% to 3%. The specimen comprised PBMCs from the stem cell graft donor, sampled from the stem cell graft. The receptor set was obtained from a human donor who donated a stem cell graft to a child with acute lymphoblastic leukemia.

This clonotype occurred many times. The DNA of the CDR3 is TGTGCCAGCAGACTGACGCCTAACTATGGCTACACCTTC. Amino acids: CASRLTPNYGYTF. The V call is TRBV12-3 or TRBV12-4, the J call TRBJ1-2; D gene uncertain. V was shortened by 6 bases and J by 0 bases, with 8 bases between the two germline ends. The CDR3 length is 13 residues.

The sample holds many counts of this clonotype. The V gene is TRBV12-3 or TRBV12-4, the J gene TRBJ1-1, with D possibly matching TRBD1 (6 bases). The CDR3 is made up of 14 amino acids. With 6 bases removed from V and 4 bases from J, the gap between germline ends came to 15 bases. The CDR3 protein is CASSYRVLSTEAFF. The CDR3 DNA reads TGTGCCAGCAGCTACAGGGTTCTTAGCACTGAAGCTTTCTTT.

This clonotype came up many times. The rearrangement links TRBV12-3 or TRBV12-4 to TRBJ2-7; D uncertain. Deletions cut 2 bases from V and 3 bases from J, with 8 bases between. This CDR3 spans 13 amino acids. The CDR3 spells CASSLSRDYEQYF. For the CDR3, the DNA is TGTGCCAGCAGTTTATCCCGAGACTACGAGCAGTACTTC.

The rearrangement joins TRBV20-1 to TRBJ2-3; 8 bases agree with TRBD2. V lost 6 bases to trimming and J lost 4 bases; unmatched junction nucleotides: 18. Germline V gives CDR1 DFQATT, CDR2 SNEGSKA (reference sequence). The CDR3 extends over 17 amino acids. CDR3 protein: CSAPLGGEWFLPDTQYF. Written as DNA, the CDR3 is TGCAGTGCCCCCCTCGGGGGGGAGTGGTTCCTTCCAGATACGCAGTATTTT.

This clonotype occurred many times. V usage is TRBV7-9 and J usage is TRBJ2-7; TRBD1 matches at 9 bases. Germline lookup yields CDR1 SEHNR and CDR2 FQNEAQ (reference sequence). The V segment lost 3 bases and the J segment 3 bases; nucleotides outside the gene matches: 9. The CDR3 consists of 16 residues. The CDR3: CASSFKNRGQIYEQYF. In nucleotides, the CDR3 is TGTGCCAGCAGCTTTAAAAACAGGGGGCAAATCTACGAGCAGTACTTC.

This clonotype was detected ten times or more. The chain employs TRBV20-1 and TRBJ2-1; D not resolved. Germline values: CDR1 DFQATT, CDR2 SNEGSKA (reference sequence). The length of the CDR3 is 13 residues. CDR3 nucleotide sequence: TGCAACGCATGGGATACCTCCTACAATGAGCAGTTCTTC. It codes for CNAWDTSYNEQFF.

Ten or more counts support this clonotype. The chain has TRBV20-1 and TRBJ1-6; D unresolved. This CDR3 region has 17 residues. The V gene lost 0 bases and the J gene lost 0 bases, with 12 bases spanning the gap. CDR1 is DFQATT, CDR2 SNEGSKA, per germline (reference sequence). CDR3: CSARDGRTSSYNSPLHF. Here the CDR3 DNA reads TGCAGTGCTAGAGACGGGCGGACGTCCTCCTATAATTCACCCCTCCACTTT.

This clonotype was seen at least ten times. This chain links TRBV7-2 with TRBJ1-6; no clear D gene. Trimming stripped 5 bases from V and 9 bases from J, with 14 bases between. From germline, CDR1 is SGHTA and CDR2 FQGNSA. There are 14 residues in the CDR3. For the CDR3, the DNA is TGTGCCAGCAGCCAATATATCCAAAGTTCACCCCTCCACTTT. Translation: CASSQYIQSSPLHF. Supplemented by reference TRBV7-2 and TRBJ1-6, the full variable domain reads GAGVSQSPSNKVTEKGKDVELRCDPISGHTALYWYRQSLGQGLEFLIYFQGNSAPDKSGLPSDRFSAERTGGSVSTLTIQRTQQEDSAVYLCASSQYIQSSPLHFGNGTRLTVT.

The table lists this clonotype with many counts. This chain connects TRBV20-1 to TRBJ2-3, with TRBD2 identical over 13 bases. The germline CDR1 and CDR2 sequences are DFQATT and SNEGSKA (reference sequence). CDR3 length equals 16 residues. Germline trimming cut 0 bases from V and 6 bases from J; bases unmatched to any gene: 6. CDR3 sequence reads: CSAREGTSGAPDTQYF. In nucleotides, the CDR3 is TGCAGTGCTAGAGAGGGGACTAGCGGGGCGCCCGATACGCAGTATTTT.

This clonotype has a count of ten or more. The chain links TRBV7-2 to TRBJ2-3; TRBD1 matches 9 bases. V shed 4 bases, J shed 3 bases, and the junction held 5 bases outside the gene matches. Germline CDR1 SGHTA, CDR2 FQGNSA. The CDR3 has 15 residues. CDR3 residues: CASSSGTGPTDTQYF. In DNA, the CDR3 is TGTGCCAGCAGCTCCGGGACAGGGCCTACAGATACGCAGTATTTT.

This clonotype was counted many times. The chain uses TRBV4-3 and TRBJ1-6, with D possibly being TRBD1 (6 bases). The germline gives CDR1 LGHNA, CDR2 YSLEER. This CDR3 comprises 19 residues. The V gene lost 3 bases and the J gene lost 10 bases, with 28 bases spanning the gap. CDR3 protein: CASSQSSGTSDIGGSPLHF. The CDR3 region has the DNA TGCGCCAGCAGCCAGAGCTCCGGGACATCCGATATAGGCGGCTCACCCCTCCACTTT.

This clonotype was detected ten times or more. CDR3 sequence reads: CASSEDYGYTF. CDR3 nucleotides: TGTGCCAGCAGTGAGGACTATGGCTACACCTTC. This sequence joins TRBV12-3 or TRBV12-4 and TRBJ1-2, with no clear D. The CDR3 sequence is 11 residues long. With 5 bases removed from V and 3 bases from J, the gap between germline ends came to 4 bases.

This clonotype was seen a few times. The chain carries TRBV12-3 or TRBV12-4 and TRBJ1-4; no reliable D call. The CDR3 is 15 residues long. Trimming pared 3 bases from V and 3 bases from J, leaving 11 bases between. The CDR3: CASSFSRAANEKLFF. The CDR3 bases are TGTGCCAGCAGTTTTTCGAGGGCGGCTAATGAAAAACTGTTTTTT.

This clonotype was seen repeatedly, ten times or more. The chain couples TRBV28 to TRBJ2-7; no reliable D call. Trimming pared 1 base from V and 6 bases from J, leaving 4 bases between. This CDR3 spans 11 amino acids. Germline CDR1 reads MDHEN; CDR2 reads SYDVKM. The chain's CDR3 is CASSLLFEQYF. CDR3 nucleotide sequence: TGTGCCAGCAGTTTATTGTTCGAGCAGTACTTC.

This clonotype was counted ten times or more. This rearrangement joins TRBV3-1 to TRBJ2-5, with a tentative D call TRBD2 (5 bases). This CDR3 spans 11 amino acids. Looked up from germline, CDR1 is LGHDT and CDR2 is YNNKEL (reference sequence). The ends were cut back, 6 bases at V and 8 bases at J, with 10 bases in the middle. CDR3 protein: CASRAGGTQYF. CDR3 in DNA: TGTGCCAGCAGGGCAGGAGGTACCCAGTACTTC.

The sample holds many counts of this clonotype. The chain is built from TRBV10-3 and TRBJ2-1; 11 bases map to TRBD2. Germline CDR1 ENHRY, CDR2 SYGVKD. The V segment lost 3 bases and the J segment 2 bases; nucleotides outside the gene matches: 15. This CDR3 contains 20 residues. The CDR3 DNA reads TGTGCCATCAGTGATTCCTCCGGGACTAGCGGAGGAAAGGCCTACAATGAGCAGTTCTTC. Translation: CAISDSSGTSGGKAYNEQFF.

The table lists this clonotype with many counts. The chain combines TRBV4-2 with TRBJ1-5, with 9 bases lining up with TRBD1. Per the germline V gene, CDR1 is LGHNA and CDR2 is YNFKEQ. The length of the CDR3 is 16 residues. J was trimmed by 3 bases and V by 0 bases; bases with no gene match: 3. The CDR3 loop is CASSQDGQGLNQPQHF. The CDR3 coding sequence is TGTGCCAGCAGCCAAGACGGACAGGGGCTCAATCAGCCCCAGCATTTT.

This clonotype was seen many times. This chain links TRBV3-1 with TRBJ2-1; no clear D. This CDR3 spans 15 amino acids. Germline V gene data show CDR1 as LGHDT and CDR2 as YNNKEL (reference sequence). V lost 1 base to trimming and J lost 7 bases, with 14 bases between them. The CDR3 bases are TGTGCCAGCAGCCAAGGGTTATCTCCCCTAAATGAGCAGTTCTTC. Translation gives CASSQGLSPLNEQFF.

The chain uses TRBV7-6 and TRBJ1-6; a weak D match, TRBD1 (5 bases). The CDR3 loop spans 15 amino acids. Trimming pared 3 bases from V and 5 bases from J, leaving 11 bases between. Germline V CDR1 and CDR2: SGHVS, FNYEAQ. Here the CDR3 reads CASSLGVSNNSPLHF. The CDR3 DNA reads as TGTGCCAGCAGCTTGGGGGTTTCGAATAATTCACCCCTCCACTTT.

This clonotype was counted at least ten times. The rearrangement uses TRBV6-5 and TRBJ2-7, with 7 bases that match TRBD2. After removal of 6 bases from V and 0 bases from J, the junction contained 5 bases not matched to a gene. Germline CDR1 is MNHEY and CDR2 is SVGAGI. CDR3 length: 14 amino acids. CDR3 amino acids: CASRRSGGSYEQYF. CDR3 in DNA: TGTGCCAGCAGAAGATCGGGGGGCTCCTACGAGCAGTACTTC.

This clonotype was seen ten or more times. The rearrangement joins TRBV29-1 to TRBJ2-7, with 11 bases that match TRBD2. After removal of 6 bases from V and 2 bases from J, the junction contained 3 bases not matched to a gene. Germline lookup yields CDR1 SQVTM and CDR2 ANQGSEA. The CDR3 extends over 13 amino acids. For the CDR3, the DNA is TGCAGCGTCCGACTAGCGGGAACCTACGAGCAGTACTTC. Translated, it gives CSVRLAGTYEQYF.

The chain carries TRBV18 and TRBJ2-7; D uncertain. The germline CDR1 and CDR2 sequences are KGHSH and LQKENI. The V and J ends lost 3 bases and 1 base respectively, with 10 bases between them. The CDR3 contains 14 residues. The chain's CDR3 is CASSPSDTSYEQYF. The CDR3 nucleotides read TGTGCCAGCTCACCTTCCGACACGTCCTACGAGCAGTACTTC.

Many counts were recorded for this clonotype. This chain joins TRBV5-1 and TRBJ2-3; D uncertain. This CDR3 has 13 amino acids. Germline V gene sequence: CDR1 SGHRS, CDR2 YFSETQ. V lost 0 bases, J lost 6 bases, and 8 bases lay in between. CDR3 sequence (DNA): TGCGCCAGCAGCTTGGTAATTTCGGATACGCAGTATTTT. Translated: CASSLVISDTQYF.

This clonotype was seen ten or more times. The V call is TRBV28, the J call TRBJ1-5; no definite D call. Trimming cost V 8 bases and J 0 bases, with 2 bases left between them. CDR3 length: 11 amino acids. Germline assignment: CDR1 MDHEN and CDR2 SYDVKM. CDR3 loop: CASYSNQPQHF. CDR3 in DNA: TGTGCCAGCTATAGCAATCAGCCCCAGCATTTT.

In its sample, this clonotype was seen many times. This chain joins TRBV27 and TRBJ1-6; D gene uncertain. The CDR3 contains 15 residues. CDR1 is MNHEY and CDR2 is SMNVEV in the germline V gene (reference sequence). V gave up 5 bases and J gave up 6 bases, with 14 bases separating them. The CDR3, as DNA: TGTGCCAGCAGTCCGTCCTGGGTGCTTAATTCACCCCTCCACTTT. The encoded protein is CASSPSWVLNSPLHF.

This chain uses TRBV30 with TRBJ2-1, with D possibly matching TRBD2 (5 bases). The CDR3 totals 12 residues. V was clipped by 2 bases and J by 8 bases, with 10 bases between them. Germline V CDR1 and CDR2: GTSNPN, SVGIG (reference sequence). The CDR3 reads CAWSLIGDEQFF. CDR3 DNA: TGTGCCTGGAGTTTAATCGGGGATGAGCAGTTCTTC.

This clonotype has at least ten counts. The chain joins TRBV5-6 to TRBJ1-2, with a tentative D call TRBD1 (5 bases). CDR3 length: 14 residues. Trimming pared 0 bases from V and 4 bases from J, leaving 10 bases between. Germline loops: CDR1 SGHDT, CDR2 YYEEEE. The CDR3, as DNA: TGTGCCAGCAGCTTGGACCAGGGCTCCTATGGCTACACCTTC. Its translation: CASSLDQGSYGYTF. Full variable domain (remainder filled in from reference TRBV5-6 and TRBJ1-2): DAGVTQSPTHLIKTRGQQVTLRCSPKSGHDTVSWYQQALGQGPQFIFQYYEEEERQRGNFPDRFSGHQFPNYSSELNVNALLLGDSALYLCASSLDQGSYGYTFGSGTRLTVV.

In this sample, this clonotype turned up many times. The chain links TRBV11-2 to TRBJ2-3; 8 bases align to TRBD1. V shed 5 bases, J shed 8 bases, and the junction held 21 bases outside the gene matches. Per germline, CDR1 SGHAT and CDR2 FQNNGV. This CDR3 spans 18 amino acids. The CDR3 spells CASSGGTGGFRGRGTQYF. The CDR3, as DNA: TGTGCCAGCAGCGGGGGTACAGGGGGTTTTCGAGGACGGGGTACGCAGTATTTT.

This clonotype was seen repeatedly, ten times or more. CDR3 protein: CASSFLGVQGDTQYF. CDR3 nucleotide sequence: TGTGCCAGCAGCTTTCTTGGGGTGCAGGGAGATACGCAGTATTTT. This sequence joins TRBV12-3 or TRBV12-4 and TRBJ2-3; tentatively, D is TRBD1 (5 bases). This CDR3 is 15 amino acids long. V was trimmed by 6 bases and J by 5 bases, leaving 18 bases between them.

Many counts were recorded for this clonotype. The V gene is TRBV12-3 or TRBV12-4, the J gene TRBJ1-5; D is perhaps TRBD1 (5 bases). The germline V and J ends were trimmed by 6 bases and 4 bases, with 13 bases remaining between them. The CDR3 runs 14 residues. The CDR3 nucleotides are TGTGCCAGCAGCTCAGGGATAGGAAATCAGCCCCAGCATTTT. Protein: CASSSGIGNQPQHF.

Note on this clonotype: It may be a read error: a sequence one base away is much more abundant. The chain has TRBV20-1 and TRBJ1-2, with 7 bases matching TRBD1. Germline CDR1 and CDR2: DFQATT and SNEGSKA (reference sequence). The CDR3 has 14 residues. CDR3 loop: CSSRGRDRFYGYTF. The CDR3 nucleotides are TGCAGTTCTAGAGGCCGGGACAGATTCTATGGCTACACCTTC.